These 7 T cell receptor beta chains share one sample of origin, sequenced in a study of blood T cell repertoires in COVID-19. Data came from immunoSEQ multiplex PCR; TCRdb stores just in-frame clones and leaves some out. The profile shows more than 110,000 clones, around 82% of them singletons. The sample taken for sequencing was peripheral blood. The source of these receptors is a human donor in a cohort sampled during active COVID-19.

The chain is built from TRBV6-5 and TRBJ1-1, with D tentatively TRBD1 (5 bases). The CDR3 is made up of 14 amino acids. The germline V and J ends were trimmed by 7 bases and 1 base, with 13 bases remaining between them. Germline CDR1 MNHEY, CDR2 SVGAGI. CDR3 in amino acids: CASILDGQNTEAFF. The CDR3 DNA sequence: TGTGCCAGCATATTAGACGGACAGAACACTGAAGCTTTCTTT.

The V and J genes are TRBV27 and TRBJ2-3; the match to TRBD1 covers 11 bases. The CDR3 length is 20 residues. Germline CDR1 is MNHEY and CDR2 is SMNVEV (reference sequence). V lost 0 bases to trimming and J lost 1 base; unmatched junction nucleotides: 12. In DNA form, the CDR3 reads TGTGCCAGCAGTTTATCGGGGACAGGGGGGACTAGAGGTGGCACAGATACGCAGTATTTT. Its protein is CASSLSGTGGTRGGTDTQYF.

The J gene is TRBJ1-2, the V gene TRBV5-6; D perhaps matches TRBD1 (5 bases). Germline V gene lookup returns CDR1 SGHDT and CDR2 YYEEEE. The V and J ends lost 4 bases and 2 bases respectively, with 12 bases between them. The length of the CDR3 is 14 residues. The CDR3 DNA reads TGTGCCAGCAGCCGGCCCGGGGGGAACTATGGCTACACCTTC. It encodes CASSRPGGNYGYTF.

This rearrangement joins TRBV2 to TRBJ2-7; D is possibly TRBD2 (5 bases). This CDR3 has 16 residues. Germline CDR1 reads SNHLY; CDR2 reads FYNNEI. V gave up 7 bases and J gave up 4 bases, with 23 bases separating them. DNA for the CDR3: TGTGCCAGCACCGAAGAGGATTTTCGGGGAAAATACGAGCAGTACTTC. Protein: CASTEEDFRGKYEQYF. The entire variable domain, with the rest obtained from reference TRBV2 and TRBJ2-7, is as follows: EPEVTQTPSHQVTQMGQEVILRCVPISNHLYFYWYRQILGQKVEFLVSFYNNEISEKSEIFDDQFSVERPDGSNFTLKIRSTKLEDSAMYFCASTEEDFRGKYEQYFGPGTRLTVT.

The chain employs TRBV5-5 and TRBJ1-2; maybe TRBD1 (5 bases). V lost 4 bases to trimming and J lost 4 bases, with 20 bases between them. CDR1 and CDR2 (germline): SGHKS, YYEKEE (reference sequence). CDR3 length equals 16 residues. This CDR3 is CASSPGGWGLSYGYTF. The CDR3 nucleotides are TGTGCCAGCAGCCCGGGAGGTTGGGGGTTGAGCTATGGCTACACCTTC.

CDR3 in amino acids: CASSTILGLDGYTF. For the CDR3, the DNA is TGCGCCAGCAGTACCATACTCGGACTGGATGGCTACACCTTC. The chain has TRBV5-1 and TRBJ1-2; D remains unclear. The germline V gene encodes CDR1 SGHRS and CDR2 YFSETQ. V dropped 5 bases and J dropped 6 bases, with 17 bases sitting between them. The CDR3 totals 14 residues.

The V call is TRBV28, the J call TRBJ1-5; possibly TRBD1 for D (5 bases). The CDR3 is made up of 15 amino acids. Germline loops: CDR1 MDHEN, CDR2 SYDVKM. V lost 8 bases and J 1 base, leaving 15 bases between the germline ends. The CDR3 sequence: CASHSGDQSNQPQHF. The DNA for the CDR3 is TGTGCCAGCCATTCGGGGGATCAGAGCAATCAGCCCCAGCATTTT.